What follows describes a single T cell receptor beta chain. The antigen remains unidentified. Assay used: immunoSEQ multiplex PCR; TCRdb lists only in-frame clones, some missing. Here the sample spans around 50,000 clones, 70% to 90% being singletons. These data come from a study of T cells in localized non-small cell lung cancer. General study results and limits: Adjacent lung held a median roughly 60 of the top 100 tumor clones. Adjacent uninvolved lung had the highest clonality, suggesting focused antigen responses. Higher blood T cell density went with longer overall survival.

The CDR3 loop spans 12 amino acids. Trimming stripped 0 bases from V and 8 bases from J, with 9 bases between. Per the germline V gene, CDR1 is GTSNPN and CDR2 is SVGIG (reference sequence). The sequence came from a woman aged 40-75 years with stage I lung adenocarcinoma. The J gene is TRBJ2-3, the V gene TRBV30; D not resolved. This specimen consisted of peripheral blood, obtained before any cancer treatment. The DNA for the CDR3 is TGTGCCTGGAGTGTGGTTTCGGGTACGCAGTATTTT. Its translation: CAWSVVSGTQYF.